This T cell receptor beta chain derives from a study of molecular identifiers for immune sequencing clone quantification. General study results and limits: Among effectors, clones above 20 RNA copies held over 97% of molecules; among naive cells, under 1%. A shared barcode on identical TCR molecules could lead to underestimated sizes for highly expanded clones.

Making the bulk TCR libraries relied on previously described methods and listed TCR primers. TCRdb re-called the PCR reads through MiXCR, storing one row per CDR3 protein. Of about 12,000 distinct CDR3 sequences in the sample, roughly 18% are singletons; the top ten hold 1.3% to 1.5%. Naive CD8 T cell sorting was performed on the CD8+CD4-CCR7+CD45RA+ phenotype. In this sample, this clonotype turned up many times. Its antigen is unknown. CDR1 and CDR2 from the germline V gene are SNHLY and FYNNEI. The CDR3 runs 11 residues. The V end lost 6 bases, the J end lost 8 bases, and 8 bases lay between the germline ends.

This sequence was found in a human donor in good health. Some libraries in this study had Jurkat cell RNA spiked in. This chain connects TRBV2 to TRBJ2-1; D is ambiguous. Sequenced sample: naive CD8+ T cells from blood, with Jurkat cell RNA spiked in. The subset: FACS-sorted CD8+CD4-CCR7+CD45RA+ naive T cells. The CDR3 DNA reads TGTGCCAGCAGGTACGAAGATGAGCAGTTCTTC. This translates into CASRYEDEQFF. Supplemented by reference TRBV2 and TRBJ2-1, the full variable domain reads EPEVTQTPSHQVTQMGQEVILRCVPISNHLYFYWYRQILGQKVEFLVSFYNNEISEKSEIFDDQFSVERPDGSNFTLKIRSTKLEDSAMYFCASRYEDEQFFGPGTRLTVL.